The rows below give T cell receptor beta chains drawn from one sample of a study of blood T cell repertoires in COVID-19. This table comes from immunoSEQ multiplex PCR, and its TCRdb copy is limited to in-frame clones, with some not included. The sample contains 150,000 to 200,000 clones, approximately 88% of which appear only once. The sample consisted of peripheral blood. The source of these receptors is a woman aged 50 to 65 with acute or convalescent COVID-19. Both conserved end residues are part of each CDR3. The D gene is left open where the match is weak. Part of the rows lack a size; the others show once, few, many or a class for expanded clones.

TRBD2	-	TRBJ2-5	17	TRBV12-5	TGTGCTAGTGGTTTGTCGCTAGCGGGAGCGTACCAAGAGACCCAGTACTTC	CASGLSLAGAYQETQYF
TRBD1	-	TRBJ2-3	13	TRBV4-1	TGCGCCAGCCTGGACAGGAGCACAGATACGCAGTATTTT	CASLDRSTDTQYF
-	-	TRBJ1-2	13	TRBV21-1	TGTGCCAGCAGCAAAGTTTTGGGAGCGAGGTACACCTTC	CASSKVLGARYTF
-	once	TRBJ1-3	14	TRBV5-4	TGTGCCAGCAGCTTCGGACAGTCAGGAAACACCATATATTTT	CASSFGQSGNTIYF
-	-	TRBJ1-6	13	TRBV7-2	TGTGCCAGCAGCTTAGCGAGTAATTCACCCCTCCACTTT	CASSLASNSPLHF
-	-	TRBJ1-4	16	TRBV18	TGTGCCAGCTCACCACAGACTGGTGGGTTGAGTGAAAAACTGTTTTTT	CASSPQTGGLSEKLFF
-	-	TRBJ2-3	17	TRBV4-3	TGCGCCAGCAGCCAAGATAGAAGGGGTACCTACACAGATACGCAGTATTTT	CASSQDRRGTYTDTQYF
TRBD2	-	TRBJ2-3	18	TRBV7-8	TGTGCCAGCAGCTTAGCTCCGGGACTAGCGACCCCCACAGATACGCAGTATTTT	CASSLAPGLATPTDTQYF
-	-	TRBJ2-5	13	TRBV30	TGTGCCTGGAGTGTACTGCCCCAAGAGACCCAGTACTTC	CAWSVLPQETQYF
TRBD2	-	TRBJ2-1	14	TRBV6-5	TGTGCCAGCAGCCTAGCGGGGGGCGGCAATGAGCAGTTCTTC	CASSLAGGGNEQFF
TRBD2	-	TRBJ2-5	15	TRBV6-6	TGTGCCAGCAGTTCGGCCCAGAGCGGGGGAGAGACCCAGTACTTC	CASSSAQSGGETQYF
-	few	TRBJ1-1	15	TRBV6-5	TGTGCCAGCAGTTACTCTAAGGGACAAGGCCTAGAAGCTTTCTTT	CASSYSKGQGLEAFF
TRBD2	-	TRBJ2-2	16	TRBV19	TGTGCCAGTAGTACTAGCGGGGGGGCCGGCACCGGGGAGCTGTTTTTT	CASSTSGGAGTGELFF
-	-	TRBJ2-3	14	TRBV18	TGTGCCAGCTCACCACCGTCCGGTGGAGATACGCAGTATTTT	CASSPPSGGDTQYF
TRBD1	-	TRBJ2-2	17	TRBV19	TGTGCCAGTAGTATACTCAGGGGGCTGGGGAACACCGGGGAGCTGTTTTTT	CASSILRGLGNTGELFF
TRBD1	-	TRBJ1-4	14	TRBV5-1	TGCGCCAGCAGCTTCCAGGGGGCGGATGAAAAACTGTTTTTT	CASSFQGADEKLFF
-	once	TRBJ1-6	16	TRBV6-1	TGTGCCAGCAGTGAGGGGGCGGTGGGGTTCGGTTCACCCCTCCACTTT	CASSEGAVGFGSPLHF
-	few	TRBJ1-1	14	TRBV5-1	TGCGCCAGCAGCTTGGCCTTTAGTCCGACTGAAGCTTTCTTT	CASSLAFSPTEAFF
TRBD1	once	TRBJ1-2	14	TRBV10-3	TGTGCCATCAGCCAACAGGGGGCAAACTATGGCTACACCTTC	CAISQQGANYGYTF
-	-	TRBJ1-2	14	TRBV6-2/TRBV6-3	TGTGCCAGCAGTTACCGACAGTCCAACTATGGCTACACCTTC	CASSYRQSNYGYTF
TRBD1	-	TRBJ1-1	14	TRBV10-2	TGCGCCAGCGATAACCCGGGACAGGCCACTGAAGCTTTCTTT	CASDNPGQATEAFF
TRBD1	once	TRBJ1-1	14	TRBV6-6	TGTGCCAGCAGTTACCTACGACAGGGCACTGAAGCTTTCTTT	CASSYLRQGTEAFF
TRBD2	few	TRBJ2-1	17	TRBV11-2	TGTGCCAGCAGCTTAGGGCAACGGACTAGCGGTTACAATGAGCAGTTCTTC	CASSLGQRTSGYNEQFF
-	-	TRBJ1-1	15	TRBV6-5	TGTGCCAGCAGTTACTCGAGGCAGGGAAGGACTGAAGCTTTCTTT	CASSYSRQGRTEAFF
TRBD2	-	TRBJ2-1	16	TRBV24-1	TGTGCCACCAGTGATTTGACTAGCGGGGGGGCAGGGGAGCAGTTCTTC	CATSDLTSGGAGEQFF
-	-	TRBJ1-2	12	TRBV11-2	TGTGCCAGCAGCTTTCAAAGGGGAGGCTACACCTTC	CASSFQRGGYTF
-	-	TRBJ1-1	15	TRBV11-1	TGTGCCAGCAGCTTACGGAACGGAGGGCGCTCTGAAGCTTTCTTT	CASSLRNGGRSEAFF
TRBD2	few	TRBJ2-2	14	TRBV5-4	TGTGCCAGCAGCTTAGCGGGGGTAGCCGGGGAGCTGTTTTTT	CASSLAGVAGELFF
TRBD2	-	TRBJ2-5	14	TRBV20-1	TGCAGTGCTAGTAGGCGGGAGTCGGCAGAGACCCAGTACTTC	CSASRRESAETQYF
TRBD1	-	TRBJ1-4	16	TRBV4-1	TGCGCCAGCAGCCAAGTGATGACAGGGGATAATGAAAAACTGTTTTTT	CASSQVMTGDNEKLFF
TRBD2	-	TRBJ2-5	14	TRBV6-5	TGTGCCAGCAGTCCCTATAGCGGGAGAGAGACCCAGTACTTC	CASSPYSGRETQYF
TRBD2	-	TRBJ2-1	14	TRBV7-6	TGTGCCAGCAGCTCCGCTAGCGGGAGAGGTGAGCAGTTCTTC	CASSSASGRGEQFF
-	-	TRBJ1-2	14	TRBV7-2	TGTGCCAGCAGCTTAGGTCACAGGGCCTATGGCTACACCTTC	CASSLGHRAYGYTF
TRBD1	-	TRBJ1-3	17	TRBV7-2	TGTGCCAGCAGCTTGACCTCGGACAGGACCTCTGGAAACACCATATATTTT	CASSLTSDRTSGNTIYF
-	-	TRBJ1-2	13	TRBV11-2	TGTGCCAGCAGCTTAGCAGCTAACTATGGCTACACCTTC	CASSLAANYGYTF
TRBD2	-	TRBJ2-1	19	TRBV6-2/TRBV6-3	TGTGCCAGCAGTTACCCGGACCTCGGACTAGCGGGAGAGAGCAATGAGCAGTTCTTC	CASSYPDLGLAGESNEQFF
-	-	TRBJ2-1	12	TRBV12-3/TRBV12-4	TGTGCCAGCAGTTCCTCGGAGTTCGGTGGGTTCTTC	CASSSSEFGGFF
-	-	TRBJ1-2	12	TRBV5-1	TGCGCCAGCAGCATGGGAGCTTATGGCTACACCTTC	CASSMGAYGYTF
TRBD2	-	TRBJ2-3	13	TRBV30	TGCGCCTGGAATTCGCTAGCGGGAGTTGAAGGGTATTTT	CAWNSLAGVEGYF
-	-	TRBJ2-5	15	TRBV5-1	TGCGCCAGCAGCTTGACCGGGGGGCGCGGAGAGACCCAGTACTTC	CASSLTGGRGETQYF
TRBD1	-	TRBJ2-7	15	TRBV19	TGTGCCAGTAGTATGTCTCAGGGGGTATTTTACGAGCAGTACTTC	CASSMSQGVFYEQYF
-	-	TRBJ2-1	14	TRBV19	TGTGCCAGTAATCGGGGAGAGGCTTACAATGAGCAGTTCTTC	CASNRGEAYNEQFF
TRBD1	-	TRBJ1-2	16	TRBV19	TGTGCCAGTAGTACGGGACAGGGGGCGCTGGTTTATGGCTACACCTTC	CASSTGQGALVYGYTF
-	-	TRBJ1-6	15	TRBV9	TGTGCCAGCAGCGTAGCGGCCGGACTGGTTTCACCCCTCCACTTT	CASSVAAGLVSPLHF
TRBD1	-	TRBJ1-6	15	TRBV19	TGTGCCAGTAGTACGAGGAGGACAGGGGGTTCACCCCTCCACTTT	CASSTRRTGGSPLHF
-	-	TRBJ2-1	17	TRBV11-3	TGTGCCAGCAGCTTCACTTGGGGGGAGGGGGAATACAATGAGCAGTTCTTC	CASSFTWGEGEYNEQFF
-	-	TRBJ1-2	14	TRBV6-5	TGTGCCAGCAGTTACACAGCTACAAACTATGGCTACACCTTC	CASSYTATNYGYTF
-	once	TRBJ1-2	17	TRBV7-2	TGTGCCAGCAGCTTAAACCGGGGGAGGAAGGCTAACTATGGCTACACCTTC	CASSLNRGRKANYGYTF
TRBD1	-	TRBJ1-5	15	TRBV7-2	TGTGCCAGCTCCACGACAGGGGATCACAATCAGCCCCAGCATTTT	CASSTTGDHNQPQHF
-	-	TRBJ1-1	13	TRBV30	TGTGCCTGGAGGGGCGGGAGGAACACTGAAGCTTTCTTT	CAWRGGRNTEAFF
TRBD2	-	TRBJ2-2	15	TRBV7-6	TGTGCCAGCAGCCTACTGACTAGCACTACCGGGGAGCTGTTTTTT	CASSLLTSTTGELFF
TRBD1	-	TRBJ1-2	15	TRBV2	TGTGCCAGCAGTGAGCAGGGGGCGCAGATCTATGGCTACACCTTC	CASSEQGAQIYGYTF
TRBD1	-	TRBJ2-2	15	TRBV7-3	TGTGCCAGCAGGACGGGACAGCCAAACACCGGGGAGCTGTTTTTT	CASRTGQPNTGELFF